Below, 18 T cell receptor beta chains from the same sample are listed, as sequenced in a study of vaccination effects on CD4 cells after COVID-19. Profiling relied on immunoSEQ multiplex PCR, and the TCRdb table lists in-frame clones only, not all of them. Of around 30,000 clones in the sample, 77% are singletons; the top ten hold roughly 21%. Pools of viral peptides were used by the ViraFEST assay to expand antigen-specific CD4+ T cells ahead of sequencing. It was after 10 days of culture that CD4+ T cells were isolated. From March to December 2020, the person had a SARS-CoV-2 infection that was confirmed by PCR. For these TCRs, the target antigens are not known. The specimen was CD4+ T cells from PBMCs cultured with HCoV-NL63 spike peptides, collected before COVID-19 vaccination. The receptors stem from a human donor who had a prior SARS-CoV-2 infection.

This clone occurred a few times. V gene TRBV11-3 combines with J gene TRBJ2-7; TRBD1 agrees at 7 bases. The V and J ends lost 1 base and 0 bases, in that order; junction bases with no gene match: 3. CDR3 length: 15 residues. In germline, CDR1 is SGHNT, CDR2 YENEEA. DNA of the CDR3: TGTGCCAGCAGCTTAGGGCAGGGGGACTCCTACGAGCAGTACTTC. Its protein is CASSLGQGDSYEQYF.

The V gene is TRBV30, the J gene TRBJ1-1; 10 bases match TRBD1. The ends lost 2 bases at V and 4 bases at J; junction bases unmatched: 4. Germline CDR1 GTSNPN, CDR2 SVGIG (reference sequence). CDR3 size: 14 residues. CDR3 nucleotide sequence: TGTGCCTGGAGTAGGACAGGGGGAACCACTGAAGCTTTCTTT. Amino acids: CAWSRTGGTTEAFF.

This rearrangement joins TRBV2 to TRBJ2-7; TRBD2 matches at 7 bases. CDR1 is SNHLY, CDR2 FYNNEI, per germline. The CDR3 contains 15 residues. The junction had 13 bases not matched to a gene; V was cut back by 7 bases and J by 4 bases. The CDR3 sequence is CASTLGEGQYYEQYF. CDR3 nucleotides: TGTGCCAGCACTTTAGGGGAGGGCCAATATTACGAGCAGTACTTC.

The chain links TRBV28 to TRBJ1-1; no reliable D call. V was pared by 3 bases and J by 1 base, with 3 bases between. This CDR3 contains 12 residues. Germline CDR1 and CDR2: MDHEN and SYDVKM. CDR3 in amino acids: CASSFWNTEAFF. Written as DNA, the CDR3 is TGTGCCAGCAGTTTCTGGAACACTGAAGCTTTCTTT.

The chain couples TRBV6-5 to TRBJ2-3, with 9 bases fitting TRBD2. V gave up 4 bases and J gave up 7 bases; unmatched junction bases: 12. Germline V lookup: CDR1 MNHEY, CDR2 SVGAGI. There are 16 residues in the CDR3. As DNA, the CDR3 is TGTGCCAGCAGTTCTCTAGCGGGAAGCGAGGCACATACGCAGTATTTT. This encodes CASSSLAGSEAHTQYF.

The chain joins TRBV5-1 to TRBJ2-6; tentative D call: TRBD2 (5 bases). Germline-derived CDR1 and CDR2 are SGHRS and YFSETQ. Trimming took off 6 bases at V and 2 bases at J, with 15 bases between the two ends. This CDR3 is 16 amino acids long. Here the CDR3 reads CASTPLVGAGANVLTF. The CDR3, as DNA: TGCGCCAGCACCCCACTAGTCGGGGCTGGGGCCAACGTCCTGACTTTC.

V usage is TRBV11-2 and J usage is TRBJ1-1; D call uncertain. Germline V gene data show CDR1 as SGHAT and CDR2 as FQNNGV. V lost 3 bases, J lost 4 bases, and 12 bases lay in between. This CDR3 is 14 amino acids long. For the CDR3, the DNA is TGTGCCAGCAGCTTCAGATCCTGGGGCACTGAAGCTTTCTTT. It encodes CASSFRSWGTEAFF.

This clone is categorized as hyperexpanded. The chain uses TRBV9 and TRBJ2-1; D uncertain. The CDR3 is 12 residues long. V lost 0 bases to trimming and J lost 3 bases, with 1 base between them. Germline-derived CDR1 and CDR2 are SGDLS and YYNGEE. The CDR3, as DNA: TGTGCCAGCAGCGTAGGCTACAATGAGCAGTTCTTC. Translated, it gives CASSVGYNEQFF.

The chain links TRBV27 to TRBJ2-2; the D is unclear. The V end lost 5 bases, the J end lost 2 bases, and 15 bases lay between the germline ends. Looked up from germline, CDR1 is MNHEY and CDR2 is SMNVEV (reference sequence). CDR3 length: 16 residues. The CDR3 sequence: CASSQPGHLNTGELFF. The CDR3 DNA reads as TGTGCCAGCAGTCAACCGGGCCACCTCAACACCGGGGAGCTGTTTTTT.

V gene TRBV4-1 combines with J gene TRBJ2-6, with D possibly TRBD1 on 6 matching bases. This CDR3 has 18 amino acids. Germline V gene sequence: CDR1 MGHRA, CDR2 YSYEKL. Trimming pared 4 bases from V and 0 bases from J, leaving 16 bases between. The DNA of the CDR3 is TGCGCCAGCAGCCCTCCCAGGGGTATGCGCTCTGGGGCCAACGTCCTGACTTTC. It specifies CASSPPRGMRSGANVLTF.

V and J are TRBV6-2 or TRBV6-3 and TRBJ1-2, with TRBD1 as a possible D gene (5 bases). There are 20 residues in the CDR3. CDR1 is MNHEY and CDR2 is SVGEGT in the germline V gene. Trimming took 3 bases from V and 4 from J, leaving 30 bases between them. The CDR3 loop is CASSYRARADVPGGAYGYTF. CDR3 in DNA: TGTGCCAGCAGTTATCGGGCCAGGGCTGACGTTCCAGGAGGGGCCTATGGCTACACCTTC.

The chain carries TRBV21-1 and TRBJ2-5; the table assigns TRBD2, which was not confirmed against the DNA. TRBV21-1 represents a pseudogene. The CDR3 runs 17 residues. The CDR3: CASSNPWTSGGKETQYF. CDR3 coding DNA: TGTGCCAGCAGCAACCCGTGGACTAGCGGGGGGAAGGAGACCCAGTACTTC.

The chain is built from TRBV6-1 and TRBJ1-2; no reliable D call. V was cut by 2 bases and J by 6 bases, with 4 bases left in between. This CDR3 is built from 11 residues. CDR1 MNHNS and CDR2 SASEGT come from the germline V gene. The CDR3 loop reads CASSEYDGYTF. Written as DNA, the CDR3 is TGTGCCAGCAGTGAATACGATGGCTACACCTTC.

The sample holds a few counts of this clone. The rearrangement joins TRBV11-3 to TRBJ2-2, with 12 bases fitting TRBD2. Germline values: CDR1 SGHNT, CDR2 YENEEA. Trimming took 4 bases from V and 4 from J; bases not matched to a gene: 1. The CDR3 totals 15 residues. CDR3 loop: CASSSSGRATGELFF. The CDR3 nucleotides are TGTGCCAGCAGCTCTAGCGGGAGGGCCACCGGGGAGCTGTTTTTT.

The CDR3 loop is CASSQDDLAGTKNIQYF. The CDR3 nucleotides read TGTGCCAGCAGCCAAGATGATCTAGCGGGGACCAAAAACATTCAGTACTTC. The chain employs TRBV14 and TRBJ2-4; 9 bases align to TRBD2. The CDR3 is made up of 17 amino acids. Germline V CDR1 and CDR2: SGHDN, FVKESK. V shed 0 bases, J shed 2 bases, and the junction held 5 bases outside the gene matches.

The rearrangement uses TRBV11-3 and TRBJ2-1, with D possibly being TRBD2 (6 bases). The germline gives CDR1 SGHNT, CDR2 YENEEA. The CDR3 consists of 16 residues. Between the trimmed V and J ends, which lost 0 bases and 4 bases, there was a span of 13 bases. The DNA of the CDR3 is TGTGCCAGCAGCTTAGATTCGGGAGTTTCGTACAATGAGCAGTTCTTC. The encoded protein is CASSLDSGVSYNEQFF. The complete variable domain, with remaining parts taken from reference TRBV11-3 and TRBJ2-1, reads EAGVVQSPRYKIIEKKQPVAFWCNPISGHNTLYWYLQNLGQGPELLIRYENEEAVDDSQLPKDRFSAERLKGVDSTLKIQPAELGDSAVYLCASSLDSGVSYNEQFFGPGTRLTVL.

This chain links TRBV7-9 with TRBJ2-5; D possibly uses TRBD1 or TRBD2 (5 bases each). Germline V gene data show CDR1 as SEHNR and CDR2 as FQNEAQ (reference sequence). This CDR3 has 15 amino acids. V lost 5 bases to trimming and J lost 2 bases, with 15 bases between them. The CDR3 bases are TGTGCCAGCAGCCCTTGGGGGATTCGGCAAGAGACCCAGTACTTC. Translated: CASSPWGIRQETQYF.

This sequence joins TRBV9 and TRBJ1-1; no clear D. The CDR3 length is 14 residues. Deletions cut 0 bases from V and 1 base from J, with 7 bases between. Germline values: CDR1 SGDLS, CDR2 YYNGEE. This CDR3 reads CASSVAGQNTEAFF. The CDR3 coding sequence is TGTGCCAGCAGCGTAGCAGGTCAGAACACTGAAGCTTTCTTT.